Described below is a single TCR beta chain sequence and its context. The CDR3 is made up of 14 amino acids. Germline V gives CDR1 MGHRA, CDR2 YSYEKL. V lost 8 bases and J 3 bases, leaving 13 bases between the germline ends. The data were taken from a study of control samples from healthy donors and cancer patients. This table comes from immunoSEQ multiplex PCR, and its TCRdb copy is limited to in-frame clones, with some not included. The table has 65,000 to 90,000 clones, about 87% seen once. This clonotype originated in a man in his fifties in good health. The chain carries TRBV4-1 and TRBJ2-2; D is undetermined. The sequenced sample was blood. The CDR3 nucleotides read TGCGCCAGCTCGCTGGGTTCTGACACCGGGGAGCTGTTTTTT. It encodes CASSLGSDTGELFF.